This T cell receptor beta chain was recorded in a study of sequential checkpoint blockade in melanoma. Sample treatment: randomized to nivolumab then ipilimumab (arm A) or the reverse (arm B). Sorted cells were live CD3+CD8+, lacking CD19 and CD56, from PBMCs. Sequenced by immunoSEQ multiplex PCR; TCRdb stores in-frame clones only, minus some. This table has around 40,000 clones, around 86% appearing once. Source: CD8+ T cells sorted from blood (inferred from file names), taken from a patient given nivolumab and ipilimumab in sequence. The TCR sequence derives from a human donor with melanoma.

The CDR3 here is CAWNLGAGNTGELFF. The CDR3 coding sequence is TGTGCCTGGAACCTAGGGGCAGGGAACACCGGGGAGCTGTTTTTT. The chain uses TRBV30 and TRBJ2-2, with TRBD1 as a possible D gene (5 bases). The germline CDR1 and CDR2 sequences are GTSNPN and SVGIG (reference sequence). The CDR3 totals 15 residues. Trimming cost V 4 bases and J 1 base, with 13 bases left between them. The full variable domain, completed using reference TRBV30 and TRBJ2-2, is SQTIHQWPATLVQPVGSPLSLECTVEGTSNPNLYWYRQAAGRGLQLLFYSVGIGQISSEVPQNLSASRPQDRQFILSSKKLLLSDSGFYLCAWNLGAGNTGELFFGEGSRLTVL.